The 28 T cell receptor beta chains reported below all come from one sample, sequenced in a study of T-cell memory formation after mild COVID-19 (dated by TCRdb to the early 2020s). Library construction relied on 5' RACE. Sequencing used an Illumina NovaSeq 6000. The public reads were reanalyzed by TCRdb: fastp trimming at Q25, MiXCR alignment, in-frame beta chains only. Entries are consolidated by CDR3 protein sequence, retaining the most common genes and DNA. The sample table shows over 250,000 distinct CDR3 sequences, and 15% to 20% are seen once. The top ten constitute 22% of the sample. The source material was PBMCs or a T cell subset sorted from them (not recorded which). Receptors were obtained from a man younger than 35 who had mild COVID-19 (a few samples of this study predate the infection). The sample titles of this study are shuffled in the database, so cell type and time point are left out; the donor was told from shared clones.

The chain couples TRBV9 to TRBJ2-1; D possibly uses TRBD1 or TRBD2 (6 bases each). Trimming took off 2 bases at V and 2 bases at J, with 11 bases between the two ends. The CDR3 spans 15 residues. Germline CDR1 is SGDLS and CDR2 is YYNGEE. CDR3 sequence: CASSVEGVTYNEQFF. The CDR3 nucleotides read TGTGCCAGCAGCGTGGAGGGGGTGACCTACAATGAGCAGTTCTTC. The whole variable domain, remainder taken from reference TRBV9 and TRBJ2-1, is DSGVTQTPKHLITATGQRVTLRCSPRSGDLSVYWYQQSLDQGLQFLIQYYNGEERAKGNILERFSAQQFPDLHSELNLSSLELGDSALYFCASSVEGVTYNEQFFGPGTRLTVL.

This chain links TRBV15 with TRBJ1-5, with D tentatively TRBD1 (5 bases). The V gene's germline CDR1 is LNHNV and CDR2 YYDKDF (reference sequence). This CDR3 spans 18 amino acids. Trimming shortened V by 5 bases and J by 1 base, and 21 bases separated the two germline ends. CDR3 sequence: CATSGYGDSFMSNQPQHF. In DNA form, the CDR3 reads TGTGCCACCAGCGGATATGGCGACAGTTTTATGAGCAATCAGCCCCAGCATTTT.

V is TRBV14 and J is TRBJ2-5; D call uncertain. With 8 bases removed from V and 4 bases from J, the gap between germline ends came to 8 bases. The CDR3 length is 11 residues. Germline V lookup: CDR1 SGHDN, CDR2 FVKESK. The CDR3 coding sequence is TGTGCCAGCGCCATGGGAGAGACCCAGTACTTC. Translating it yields CASAMGETQYF.

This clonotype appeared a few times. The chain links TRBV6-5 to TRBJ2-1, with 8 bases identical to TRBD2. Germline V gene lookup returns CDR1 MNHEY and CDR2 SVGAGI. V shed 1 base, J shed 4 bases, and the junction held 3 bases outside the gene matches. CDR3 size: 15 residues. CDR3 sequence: CASSYFGGGYNEQFF. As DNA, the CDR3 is TGTGCCAGCAGTTACTTCGGGGGGGGATACAATGAGCAGTTCTTC.

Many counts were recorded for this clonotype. The DNA for the CDR3 is TGTGCCAGCAGCTTATCTATCTCTGGAAACACCATATATTTT. Its protein product is CASSLSISGNTIYF. J is TRBJ1-3 and V is TRBV7-8; no clear D gene. Looked up from germline, CDR1 is SGHVS and CDR2 is FQNEAQ. The V gene lost 2 bases and the J gene lost 0 bases, with 5 bases spanning the gap. The CDR3 covers 14 residues.

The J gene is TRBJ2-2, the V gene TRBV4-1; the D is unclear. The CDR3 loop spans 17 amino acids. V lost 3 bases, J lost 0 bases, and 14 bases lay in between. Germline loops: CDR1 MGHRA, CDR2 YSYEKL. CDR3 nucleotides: TGCGCCAGCAGCCAGGTCTCTATGAAACCGAACACCGGGGAGCTGTTTTTT. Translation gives CASSQVSMKPNTGELFF.

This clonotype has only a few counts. The CDR3 sequence: CASSFIGGGETQYF. In DNA, the CDR3 is TGTGCCAGCAGCTTTATAGGGGGCGGGGAGACCCAGTACTTC. The J gene is TRBJ2-5, the V gene TRBV5-6; 7 positions agree with TRBD1. This CDR3 region has 14 residues. Unmatched junction bases numbered 6, after V lost 2 bases and J lost 5 bases. Germline assignment: CDR1 SGHDT and CDR2 YYEEEE.

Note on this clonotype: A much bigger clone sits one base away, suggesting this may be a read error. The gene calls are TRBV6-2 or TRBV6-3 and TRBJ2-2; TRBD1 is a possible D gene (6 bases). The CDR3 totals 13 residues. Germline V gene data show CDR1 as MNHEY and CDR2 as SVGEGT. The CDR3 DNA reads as TGTGCCAGCAGTTACAGGGACACCGGGGAGCTGATTTTT. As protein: CASSYRDTGELIF.

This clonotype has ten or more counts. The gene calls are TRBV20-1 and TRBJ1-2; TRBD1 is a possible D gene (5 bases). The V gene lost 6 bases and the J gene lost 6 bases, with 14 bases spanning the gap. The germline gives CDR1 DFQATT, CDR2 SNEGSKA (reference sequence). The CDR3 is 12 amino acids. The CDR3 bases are TGCAGTGCCCGGGACCTGGGTGATGGCTACACCTTC. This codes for CSARDLGDGYTF.

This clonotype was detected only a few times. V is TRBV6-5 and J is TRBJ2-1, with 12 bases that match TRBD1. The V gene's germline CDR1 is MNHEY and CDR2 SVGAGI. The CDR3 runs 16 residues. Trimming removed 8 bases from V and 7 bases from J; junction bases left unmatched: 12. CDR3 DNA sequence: TGTGCCAGCGAGGGGAGGGGACAGGGGGCGCAGAATGAGCAGTTCTTC. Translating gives CASEGRGQGAQNEQFF.

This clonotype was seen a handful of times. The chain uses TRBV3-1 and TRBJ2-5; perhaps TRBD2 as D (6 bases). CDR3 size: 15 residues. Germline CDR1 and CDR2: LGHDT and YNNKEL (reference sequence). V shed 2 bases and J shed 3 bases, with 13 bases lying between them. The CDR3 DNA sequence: TGTGCCAGCAGCCAATTTGTAGGCGGGGAAGAGACCCAGTACTTC. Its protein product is CASSQFVGGEETQYF.

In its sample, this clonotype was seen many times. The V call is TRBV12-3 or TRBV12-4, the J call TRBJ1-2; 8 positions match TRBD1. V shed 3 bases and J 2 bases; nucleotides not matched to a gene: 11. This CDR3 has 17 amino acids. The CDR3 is CASSFLLYRGKNYGYTF. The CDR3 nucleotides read TGTGCCAGCAGTTTCCTTCTCTACAGGGGGAAGAACTATGGCTACACCTTC.

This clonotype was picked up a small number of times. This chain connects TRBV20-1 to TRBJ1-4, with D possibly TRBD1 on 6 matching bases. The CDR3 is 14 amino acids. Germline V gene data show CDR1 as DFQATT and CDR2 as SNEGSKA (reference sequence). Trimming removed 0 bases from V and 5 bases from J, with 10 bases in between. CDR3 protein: CSAREDRYNEKLFF. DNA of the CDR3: TGCAGTGCTAGAGAGGACAGATACAATGAAAAACTGTTTTTT.

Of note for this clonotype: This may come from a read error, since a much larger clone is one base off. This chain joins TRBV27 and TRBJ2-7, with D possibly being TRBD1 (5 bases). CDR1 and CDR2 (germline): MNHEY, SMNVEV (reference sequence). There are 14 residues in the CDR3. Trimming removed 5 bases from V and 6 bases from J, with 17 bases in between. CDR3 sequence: CASSRRQWLGEQYV. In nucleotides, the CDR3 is TGTGCCAGCAGTCGCCGACAGTGGCTTGGCGAGCAGTACGTC.

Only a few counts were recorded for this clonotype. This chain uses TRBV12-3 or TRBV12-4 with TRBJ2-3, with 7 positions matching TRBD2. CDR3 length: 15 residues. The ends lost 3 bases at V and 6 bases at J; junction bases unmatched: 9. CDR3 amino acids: CASSLADFGGDTQYF. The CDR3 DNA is TGTGCCAGCAGTTTGGCGGACTTCGGGGGGGATACGCAGTATTTT.

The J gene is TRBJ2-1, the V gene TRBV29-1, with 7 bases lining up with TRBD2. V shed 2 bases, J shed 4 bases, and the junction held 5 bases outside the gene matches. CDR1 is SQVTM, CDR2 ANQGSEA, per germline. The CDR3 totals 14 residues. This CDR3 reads CSVERGEGYNEQFF. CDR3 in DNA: TGCAGCGTTGAACGCGGGGAGGGATACAATGAGCAGTTCTTC.

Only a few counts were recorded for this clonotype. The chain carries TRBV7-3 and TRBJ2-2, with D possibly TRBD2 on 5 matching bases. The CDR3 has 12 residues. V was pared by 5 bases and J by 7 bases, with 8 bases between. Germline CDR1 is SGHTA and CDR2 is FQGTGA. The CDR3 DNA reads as TGTGCCAGCAGCCTAGCAAACGGGGAGCTGTTTTTT. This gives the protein CASSLANGELFF.

The CDR3 sequence: CASSQEGTPAAFF. In nucleotides, the CDR3 is TGTGCCAGCAGCCAAGAGGGTACGCCGGCAGCTTTCTTT. The chain uses TRBV3-1 and TRBJ1-1; D ambiguous. Germline CDR1 is LGHDT and CDR2 is YNNKEL (reference sequence). Trimming left V 0 bases short and J 10 bases short, with 12 bases between. This CDR3 region has 13 residues.

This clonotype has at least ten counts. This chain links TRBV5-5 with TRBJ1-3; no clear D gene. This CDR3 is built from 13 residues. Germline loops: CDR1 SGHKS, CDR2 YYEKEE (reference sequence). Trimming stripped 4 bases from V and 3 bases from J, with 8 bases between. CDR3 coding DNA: TGTGCCAGCAGCCTACCCGGTGGAAACACCATATATTTT. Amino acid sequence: CASSLPGGNTIYF. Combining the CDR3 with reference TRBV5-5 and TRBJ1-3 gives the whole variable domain DAGVTQSPTHLIKTRGQQVTLRCSPISGHKSVSWYQQVLGQGPQFIFQYYEKEERGRGNFPDRFSARQFPNYSSELNVNALLLGDSALYLCASSLPGGNTIYFGEGSWLTVV.

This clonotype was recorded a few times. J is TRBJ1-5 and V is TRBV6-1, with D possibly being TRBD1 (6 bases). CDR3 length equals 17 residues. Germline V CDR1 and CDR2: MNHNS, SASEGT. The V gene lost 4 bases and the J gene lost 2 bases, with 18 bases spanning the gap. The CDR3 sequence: CASSVLWTAGGNQPQHF. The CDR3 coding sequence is TGTGCCAGCAGTGTCCTTTGGACAGCGGGGGGCAATCAGCCCCAGCATTTT.

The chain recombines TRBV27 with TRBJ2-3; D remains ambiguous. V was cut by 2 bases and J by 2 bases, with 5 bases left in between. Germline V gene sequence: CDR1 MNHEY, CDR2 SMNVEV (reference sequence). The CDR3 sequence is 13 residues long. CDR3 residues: CASSLTNTDTQYF. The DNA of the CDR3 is TGTGCCAGCAGTTTAACGAACACAGATACGCAGTATTTT.

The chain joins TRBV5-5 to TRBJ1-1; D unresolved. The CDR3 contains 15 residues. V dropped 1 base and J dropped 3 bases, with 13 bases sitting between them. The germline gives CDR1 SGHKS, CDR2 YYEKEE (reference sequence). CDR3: CASSLLLWGDTEAFF. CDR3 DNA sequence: TGTGCCAGCAGCTTGTTGTTGTGGGGAGACACTGAAGCTTTCTTT.

Here the CDR3 DNA reads TGTGCCAGCAGCTCCCCGGGGCAACCAACTGAAGCTTTCTTT. Its translation: CASSSPGQPTEAFF. The rearrangement joins TRBV7-9 to TRBJ1-1; TRBD1 might be the D (5 bases). Trimming shortened V by 4 bases and J by 5 bases, and 14 bases separated the two germline ends. Germline-derived CDR1 and CDR2 are SEHNR and FQNEAQ (reference sequence). The CDR3 runs to 14 residues.

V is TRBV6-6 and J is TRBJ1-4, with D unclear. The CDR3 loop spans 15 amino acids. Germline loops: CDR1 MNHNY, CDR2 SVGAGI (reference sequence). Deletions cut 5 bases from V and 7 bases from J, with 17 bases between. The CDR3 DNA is TGTGCCAGCAGTAGCTCCAGGTTGGGTAGTGAAAAACTGTTTTTT. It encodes CASSSSRLGSEKLFF.

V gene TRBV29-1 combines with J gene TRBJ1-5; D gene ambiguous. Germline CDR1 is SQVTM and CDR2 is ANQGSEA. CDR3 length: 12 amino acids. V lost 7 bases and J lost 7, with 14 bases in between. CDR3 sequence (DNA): TGCAGCGCCTTGGTCGAGGGACAGCCCCAGCATTTT. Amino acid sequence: CSALVEGQPQHF.

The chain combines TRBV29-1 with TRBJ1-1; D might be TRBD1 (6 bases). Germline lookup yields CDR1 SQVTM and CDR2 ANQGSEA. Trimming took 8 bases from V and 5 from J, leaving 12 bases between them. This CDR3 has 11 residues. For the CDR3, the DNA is TGCAGCCACACAGGGCGGACTGAAGCTTTCTTT. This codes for CSHTGRTEAFF. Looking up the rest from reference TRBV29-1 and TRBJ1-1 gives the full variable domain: SAVISQKPSRDICQRGTSLTIQCQVDSQVTMMFWYRQQPGQSLTLIATANQGSEATYESGFVIDKFPISRPNLTFSTLTVSNMSPEDSSIYLCSHTGRTEAFFGQGTRLTVV.

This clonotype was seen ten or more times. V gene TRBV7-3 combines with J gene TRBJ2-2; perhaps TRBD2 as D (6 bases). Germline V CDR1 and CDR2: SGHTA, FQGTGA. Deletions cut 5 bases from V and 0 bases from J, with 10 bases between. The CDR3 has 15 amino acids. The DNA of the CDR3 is TGTGCCAGCAGCCGGGACTCAGCGAACACCGGGGAGCTGTTTTTT. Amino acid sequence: CASSRDSANTGELFF.

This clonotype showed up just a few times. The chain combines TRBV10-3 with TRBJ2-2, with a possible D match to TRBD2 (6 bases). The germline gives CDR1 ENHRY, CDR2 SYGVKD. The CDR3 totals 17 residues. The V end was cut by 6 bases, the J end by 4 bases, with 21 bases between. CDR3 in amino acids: CAISTHGRDFGTGELFF. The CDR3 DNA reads TGTGCCATCAGCACCCATGGCAGGGACTTTGGCACCGGGGAGCTGTTTTTT.